A single TCR beta chain is shown here with its context. The primer mix had 60 Vbeta and 13 Jbeta primers. Sequencing was performed with immunoSEQ multiplex PCR; in TCRdb, only in-frame clones are kept and a portion is missing. The table includes approximately 200,000 clones, approximately 79% detected once. This CDR3 is 16 amino acids long. Germline CDR1 reads SNHLY; CDR2 reads FYNNEI. With V trimmed by 4 bases and J by 1 base, 5 bases remained unmatched. The data were obtained in a study of cytomegalovirus exposure and HLA in healthy donors. This TCR was sampled from a man aged 18 to 30 in good health and CMV-seronegative. The source material was PBMCs. This rearrangement joins TRBV2 to TRBJ2-2, with 8 positions matching TRBD2. The CDR3 sequence: CASSAPGLENTGELFF. CDR3 nucleotide sequence: TGTGCCAGCAGTGCCCCGGGACTAGAGAACACCGGGGAGCTGTTTTTT.